The 3 T cell receptor beta chains in this list originate from one sample, sequenced in a study of cytotoxic CD8 clonotypes in ibrutinib-treated CLL. Profiled with immunoSEQ multiplex PCR; TCRdb holds only in-frame clones, not every one. The profile shows a few hundred thousand clones, roughly 70% of them singletons. The sequences come from PBMCs, collected after 36 months of ibrutinib treatment. Every receptor here comes from a human donor with chronic lymphocytic leukemia.

The chain joins TRBV15 to TRBJ1-5; 9 nucleotides agree with TRBD1. The V gene's germline CDR1 is LNHNV and CDR2 YYDKDF (reference sequence). This CDR3 has 16 residues. J lost 4 bases, V lost 3 bases, and 7 bases had no gene match. CDR3: CATSRATGGWNQPQHF. Here the CDR3 DNA reads TGTGCCACCAGCAGGGCGACAGGGGGTTGGAATCAGCCCCAGCATTTT.

The chain recombines TRBV27 with TRBJ1-1; D unresolved. With 6 bases removed from V and 1 base from J, the gap between germline ends came to 9 bases. In germline, CDR1 is MNHEY, CDR2 SMNVEV (reference sequence). CDR3 length: 13 amino acids. CDR3 sequence (DNA): TGTGCCAGCAGAGTAGGGTCGAACACTGAAGCTTTCTTT. Its protein is CASRVGSNTEAFF.

This clone has only one observation. This sequence joins TRBV5-1 and TRBJ1-2; D remains ambiguous. The CDR3 runs 13 residues. V lost 3 bases to trimming and J lost 5 bases, with 11 bases between them. The germline gives CDR1 SGHRS, CDR2 YFSETQ. CDR3 sequence (DNA): TGCGCCAGCAGCTATGACACAATTTATGGCTACACCTTC. Residues: CASSYDTIYGYTF.